Listed below are T cell receptor beta chains from one sample, sequenced in a study of T cells in Graves' hyperthyroidism and ophthalmopathy. TCRdb called the multiplex PCR reads again in MiXCR, with one record for every CDR3 protein. Here the sample spans about 350,000 distinct CDR3 sequences, about 15% being singletons. The sequencing sample was made of blood. The receptors shown here come from a woman in her twenties or thirties with Graves' hyperthyroidism. Each CDR3 is given with its conserved first and last residue. Clone sizes are given selectively: once, few, many, or a class where the clone is expanded.

>TRBV18|few|TRBJ2-2
CASSPRGNRDTGELFF
>TRBV28|few|TRBJ2-1
CASSFVEYEQFF
>TRBV9|once|TRBJ2-1
CASSETGTGMRNEQFF
>TRBV2|many|TRBJ1-1
CASRKTGSGTEAFF
>TRBV24-1|many|TRBJ2-3
CATSDFKKSTDTQYF
>TRBV6-1|many|TRBJ1-5
CASSAPSGQTNQPQHF
>TRBV5-1|.|TRBJ2-5
CASSLKNSVETQYF
>TRBV25-1|.|TRBJ1-2
CASSEYISRDRYSNYGYTF
>TRBV20-1|.|TRBJ1-2
CSARDTIRGAGYGYTF
>TRBV2|many|TRBJ2-4
CASTLDAKNIQYF
>TRBV19|.|TRBJ2-5
CASSIVGGLETQYF
>TRBV20-1|few|TRBJ2-4
CSARGSGNDIQYF
>TRBV2|many|TRBJ2-4
CASSDEAAGDIQYF
>TRBV9|.|TRBJ2-2
CASSATQNTGELFF
>TRBV3-1|few|TRBJ1-2
CASSQAALGYTF
>TRBV12-3/TRBV12-4|few|TRBJ2-1
CASSPQGVAFFGHNEQFF
>TRBV6-1|.|TRBJ2-1
CASEPHRDSGLFF
>TRBV3-1|.|TRBJ2-5
CASSASGFLETQYF
>TRBV4-1|few|TRBJ1-4
CASSQGQGVEKLFF
>TRBV10-3|many|TRBJ2-7
CAISDPGLANYEQYF
>TRBV6-1|many|TRBJ1-5
CASSPGGGNQPQHF
>TRBV14|many|TRBJ2-2
CASSQVLNTGELFF
>TRBV10-1|many|TRBJ1-1
CASRPRGSSEAFF
>TRBV6-1|many|TRBJ2-7
CASSNPTGNEQYF
>TRBV28|.|TRBJ1-2
CASSPPAPSGQGPYGYTF
>TRBV20-1|.|TRBJ2-1
CSAWGSSYNEQFF
>TRBV12-3/TRBV12-4|many|TRBJ1-1
CASSLELTNTEAFF
>TRBV11-1|many|TRBJ1-2
CASSFSVGYTF
>TRBV5-6|many|TRBJ2-7
CASSPLRGARYEQYF
>TRBV30|many|TRBJ2-1
CAWSGGLASEQFF
>TRBV7-2|many|TRBJ2-7
CASRPDGGAYEQYF
>TRBV20-1|many|TRBJ2-1
CSARAGSNEQFF
>TRBV7-2|many|TRBJ1-5
CASSLEGRGYSNQPQHF
>TRBV6-4|.|TRBJ2-7
CANSGTGLYEQYF
>TRBV12-3/TRBV12-4|few|TRBJ2-6
CASQNSGANVLTF
>TRBV24-1|.|TRBJ1-5
CATSDRTSSNQPQHF
>TRBV28|many|TRBJ1-1
CASRTGHLTEAFF
>TRBV6-1|many|TRBJ2-1
CASSYAEVPFDEQFF
>TRBV20-1|few|TRBJ2-7
CSANRQGFAYEQYF
>TRBV27|many|TRBJ2-1
CASRETGTTGYNEQFF
>TRBV7-6|few|TRBJ2-2
CASSSLSGTHGELFF
>TRBV6-1|many|TRBJ1-5
CASSPGWGSNQPQHF
>TRBV5-1|.|TRBJ2-3
CASIFRGRDDTQYF
>TRBV30|.|TRBJ2-1
CAWSRGHSYNEQFF
>TRBV2|many|TRBJ1-5
CASSEAGGAWQPQHF
>TRBV5-1|.|TRBJ2-7
CASGSPEGLREQYF
>TRBV20-1|many|TRBJ2-1
CSARDRSGRGYNEQFF
>TRBV6-1|many|TRBJ2-7
CASTISPGYEQYF
>TRBV12-3/TRBV12-4|many|TRBJ2-1
CASSLAEHYHEQFF
>TRBV7-9|.|TRBJ2-7
CASGSERDFYEQYF